This T cell receptor beta chain was sequenced in a study of shared clonotypes between healthy human individuals. A remark on this clone: Its matching antigen is unknown.

Whole-study results and caveats: About 5% of naive CD4 clonotypes were common to several donors.

The genomic DNA of each subset was split evenly across several immunoSEQ plates. Replicate PCRs from sorted subsets contained around 200 ng DNA, which is approximately 30,000 T cell genomes. Sequencing was performed with immunoSEQ multiplex PCR; in TCRdb, only in-frame clones are kept and a portion is missing. The sample includes over a million clones, roughly 74% seen only once; the top ten take around 0.61%. The CDR3 extends over 14 amino acids. Looked up from germline, CDR1 is SGHDN and CDR2 is FVKESK. Trimming took off 4 bases at V and 3 bases at J, with 10 bases between the two ends. The sample comprised memory CD4+ T cells from PBMCs. Subset reported: CD45RA-negative fraction. The receptor was derived from a man aged 18-30 years in good health. Some clones in this sample may be carry-over from other donors' samples. This chain joins TRBV14 and TRBJ1-3; D uncertain. CDR3 sequence (DNA): TGTGCCAGCAGCCCCCGGGCCATTGGAAACACCATATATTTT. This translates into CASSPRAIGNTIYF.